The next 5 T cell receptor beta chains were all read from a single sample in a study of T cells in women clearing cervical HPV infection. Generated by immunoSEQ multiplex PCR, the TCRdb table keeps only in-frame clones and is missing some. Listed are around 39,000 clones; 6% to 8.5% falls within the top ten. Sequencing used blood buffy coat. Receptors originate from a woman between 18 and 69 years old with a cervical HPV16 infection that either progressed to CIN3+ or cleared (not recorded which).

The sequenced part of the CDR3 DNA is TGTGCCAGCAGCTTAGGGGCTTTTAATGAAAAG. Translation: CASSLGAFNEK. The whole CDR3 protein reads CASSLGAFNEKLFF. The gene calls are TRBV7-9 and TRBJ2-2; D not resolved. From the germline J gene comes the end of the CDR3, since the read stops 3 residues before it. Germline assignment: CDR1 SEHNR and CDR2 FQNEAQ (reference sequence). The CDR3 has 14 amino acids.

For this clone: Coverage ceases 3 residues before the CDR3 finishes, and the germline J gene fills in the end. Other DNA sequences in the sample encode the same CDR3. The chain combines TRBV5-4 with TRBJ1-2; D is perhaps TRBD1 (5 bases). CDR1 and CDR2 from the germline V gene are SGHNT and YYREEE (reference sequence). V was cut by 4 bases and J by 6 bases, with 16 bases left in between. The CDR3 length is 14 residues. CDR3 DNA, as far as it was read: TGTGCCAGCAGCATCAACCTCGGGGGGGATGGC. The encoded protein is CASSINLGGDG. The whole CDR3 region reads CASSINLGGDGYTF.

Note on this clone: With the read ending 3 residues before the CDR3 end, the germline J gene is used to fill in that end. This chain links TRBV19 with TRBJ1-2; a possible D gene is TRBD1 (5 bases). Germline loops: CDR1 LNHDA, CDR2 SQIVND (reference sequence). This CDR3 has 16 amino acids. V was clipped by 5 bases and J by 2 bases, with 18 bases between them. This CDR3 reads CASSPSLGGPNYGYTF. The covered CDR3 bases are TGTGCCAGTAGTCCTTCCCTGGGGGGTCCGAACTATGGC.

This CDR3 is CASGGNTEAFF. The part of the CDR3 DNA that was read is TGTGCCAGCGGGGGGAACACTGAA. The chain links TRBV19 to TRBJ1-1, with a weak D call TRBD1 (5 bases). The read gets to within 3 residues of the CDR3 end, and the germline J gene fills in the rest. CDR1 is LNHDA, CDR2 SQIVND, per germline (reference sequence). The CDR3 is 11 amino acids. Trimming took 9 bases from V and 1 from J, leaving 6 bases between them.

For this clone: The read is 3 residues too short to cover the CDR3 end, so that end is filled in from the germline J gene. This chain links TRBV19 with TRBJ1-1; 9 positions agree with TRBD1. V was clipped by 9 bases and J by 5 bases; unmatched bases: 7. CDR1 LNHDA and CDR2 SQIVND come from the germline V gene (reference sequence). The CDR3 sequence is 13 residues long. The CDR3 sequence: CARPTGGGTEAFF. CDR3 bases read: TGTGCCAGACCGACAGGGGGAGGGACTGAA.